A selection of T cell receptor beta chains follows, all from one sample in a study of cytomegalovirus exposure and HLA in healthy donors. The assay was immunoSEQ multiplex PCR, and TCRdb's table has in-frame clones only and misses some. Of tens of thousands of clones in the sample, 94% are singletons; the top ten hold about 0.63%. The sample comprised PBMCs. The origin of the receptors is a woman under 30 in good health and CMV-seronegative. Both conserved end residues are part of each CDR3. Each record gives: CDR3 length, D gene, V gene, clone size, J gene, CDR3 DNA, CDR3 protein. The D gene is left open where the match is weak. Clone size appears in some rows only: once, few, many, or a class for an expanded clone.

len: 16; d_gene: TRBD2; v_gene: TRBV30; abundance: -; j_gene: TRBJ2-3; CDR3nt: TGTGCCTGGAGTGTACTAGCGGGGGGGGGCTATGGTACGCAGTATTTT; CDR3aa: CAWSVLAGGGYGTQYF
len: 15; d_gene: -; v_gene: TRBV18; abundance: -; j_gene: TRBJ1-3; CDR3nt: TGTGCCAGCTCACCGTTAAAATTCTCTGGAAACACCATATATTTT; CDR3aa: CASSPLKFSGNTIYF
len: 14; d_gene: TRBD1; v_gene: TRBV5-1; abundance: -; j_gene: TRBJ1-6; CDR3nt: TGCGCCAGCAGCTCCCGACAGGGTAATTCACCCCTCCACTTT; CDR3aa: CASSSRQGNSPLHF
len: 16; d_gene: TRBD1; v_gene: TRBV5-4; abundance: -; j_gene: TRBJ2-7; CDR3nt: TGTGCCAGCAGCTTGGCCCCCCGGACAGGGTACCACGAGCAGTACTTC; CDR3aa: CASSLAPRTGYHEQYF
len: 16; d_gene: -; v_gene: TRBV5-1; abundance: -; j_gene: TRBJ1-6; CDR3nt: TGCGCCAGCAGCTTGAGGGGCCAGGGAAATAATTCACCCCTCCACTTT; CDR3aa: CASSLRGQGNNSPLHF
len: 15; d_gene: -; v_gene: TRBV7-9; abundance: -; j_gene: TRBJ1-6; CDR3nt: TGTGCCAGCAGCCCCTCGGGGGGATATAATTCACCCCTCCACTTT; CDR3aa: CASSPSGGYNSPLHF
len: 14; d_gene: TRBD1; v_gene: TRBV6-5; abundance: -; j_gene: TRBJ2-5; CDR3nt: TGTGCCAGCAGCTCGGCAGGGGGCCTTGAGACCCAGTACTTC; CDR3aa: CASSSAGGLETQYF
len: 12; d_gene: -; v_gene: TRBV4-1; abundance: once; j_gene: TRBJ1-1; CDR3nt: TGCGCCAGCAGCCCGACGGGCACTGAAGCTTTCTTT; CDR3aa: CASSPTGTEAFF
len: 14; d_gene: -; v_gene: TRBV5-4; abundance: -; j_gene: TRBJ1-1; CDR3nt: TGTGCCAGCAGCTTGGCCGAGGATAACCTAGAAGCTTTCTTT; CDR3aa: CASSLAEDNLEAFF
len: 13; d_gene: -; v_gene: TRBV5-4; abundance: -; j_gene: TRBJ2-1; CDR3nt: TGTGCCAGCAGCTGGGGCGGGGACAATGAGCAGTTCTTC; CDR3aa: CASSWGGDNEQFF
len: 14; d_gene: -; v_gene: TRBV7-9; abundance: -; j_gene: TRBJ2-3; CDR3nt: TGTGCCAGCAGCCTACGGGAGAAGACAGATACGCAGTATTTT; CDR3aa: CASSLREKTDTQYF
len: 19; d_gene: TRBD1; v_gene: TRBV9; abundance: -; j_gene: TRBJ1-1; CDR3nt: TGTGCCAGCAGCGTAGAAGGTTCCGGGACAGGGGGTCTGAACACTGAAGCTTTCTTT; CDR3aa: CASSVEGSGTGGLNTEAFF
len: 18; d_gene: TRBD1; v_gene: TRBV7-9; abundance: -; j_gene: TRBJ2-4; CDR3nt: TGTGCCAGCAGCGCCCGGGACAGCGACTTTCTAGCCAAAAACATTCAGTACTTC; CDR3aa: CASSARDSDFLAKNIQYF
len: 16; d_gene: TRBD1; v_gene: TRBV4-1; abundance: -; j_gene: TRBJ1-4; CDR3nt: TGCGCCAGCAGCCAAGGAGCCGGGACAGGGGGCGAAAAACTGTTTTTT; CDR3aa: CASSQGAGTGGEKLFF
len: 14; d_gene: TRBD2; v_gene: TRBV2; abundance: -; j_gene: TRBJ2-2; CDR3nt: TGTGCCAGCAAACCGGGGGGAAACACCGGGGAGCTGTTTTTT; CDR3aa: CASKPGGNTGELFF
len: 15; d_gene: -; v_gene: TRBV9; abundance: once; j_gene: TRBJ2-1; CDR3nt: TGTGCCAGCAGCGGGGCGGGGGCCAGCTACAATGAGCAGTTCTTC; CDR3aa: CASSGAGASYNEQFF
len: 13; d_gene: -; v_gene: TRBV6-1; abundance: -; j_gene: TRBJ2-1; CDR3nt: TGTGCCAGTTTAGCGGCATCCTACAATGAGCAGTTCTTC; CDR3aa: CASLAASYNEQFF
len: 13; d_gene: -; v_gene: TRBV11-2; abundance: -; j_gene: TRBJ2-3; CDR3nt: TGTGCCAGCAGCCCCGGGGTTCCGGATACGCAGTATTTT; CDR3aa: CASSPGVPDTQYF
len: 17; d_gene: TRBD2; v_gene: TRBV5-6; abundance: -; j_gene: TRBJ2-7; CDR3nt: TGTGCCAGCAGCTTGGGCCCGGTAGTAGCGGGCTCCTACGAGCAGTACTTC; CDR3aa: CASSLGPVVAGSYEQYF
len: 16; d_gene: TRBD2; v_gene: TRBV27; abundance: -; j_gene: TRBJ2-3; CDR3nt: TGTGCCAGCAGTTCCCTAGCGGGGGTTAGCACAGATACGCAGTATTTT; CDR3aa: CASSSLAGVSTDTQYF
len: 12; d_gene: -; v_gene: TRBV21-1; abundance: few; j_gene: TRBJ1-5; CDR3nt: TGTGCCAGCAGCAATCCTAATCAGCCCCAGCATTTT; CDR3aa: CASSNPNQPQHF
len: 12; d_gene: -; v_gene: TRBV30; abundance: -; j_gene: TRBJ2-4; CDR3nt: TGTGCCTGGAGTGTACAGGTCCACATTCAGTACTTC; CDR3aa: CAWSVQVHIQYF
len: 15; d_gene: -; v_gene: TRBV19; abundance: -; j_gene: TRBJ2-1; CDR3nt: TGTGCCAGTAGTCAATTGGCGGGAACCTACAATGAGCAGTTCTTC; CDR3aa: CASSQLAGTYNEQFF
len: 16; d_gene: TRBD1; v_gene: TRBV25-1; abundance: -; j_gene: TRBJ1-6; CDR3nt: TGTGCCAGCAGTGAATGGGGGCGGGACAGGGTTTCACCCCTCCACTTT; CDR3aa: CASSEWGRDRVSPLHF
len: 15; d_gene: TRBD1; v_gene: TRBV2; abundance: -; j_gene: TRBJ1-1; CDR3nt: TGTGCCAGCAGTGAGGTTAACAGGGGGCTTACTGAAGCTTTCTTT; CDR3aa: CASSEVNRGLTEAFF